This T cell receptor (beta chain) was identified in a study of T cells after somatic rescue of genetic block. TCRdb keeps only in-frame clones here, not all; method: immunoSEQ multiplex PCR. This sample has tens of thousands of clones, with under 95% found just once. The CDR3 length is 14 residues. From germline, CDR1 is LNHDA and CDR2 SQIVND (reference sequence). The V end was cut by 5 bases, the J end by 4 bases, with 14 bases between. The sequence was obtained from a man aged 35 to 55. V gene TRBV19 combines with J gene TRBJ2-5, with D possibly being TRBD1 (7 bases). Sequences were obtained from peripheral blood mononuclear cells (PBMCs). The CDR3 region has the DNA TGTGCCAGTAGTGGAGGAGGGACAGCAGAGACCCAGTACTTC. Protein product: CASSGGGTAETQYF. The entire variable domain, with the rest obtained from reference TRBV19 and TRBJ2-5, is as follows: DGGITQSPKYLFRKEGQNVTLSCEQNLNHDAMYWYRQDPGQGLRLIYYSQIVNDFQKGDIAEGYSVSREKKESFPLTVTSAQKNPTAFYLCASSGGGTAETQYFGPGTRLLVL.